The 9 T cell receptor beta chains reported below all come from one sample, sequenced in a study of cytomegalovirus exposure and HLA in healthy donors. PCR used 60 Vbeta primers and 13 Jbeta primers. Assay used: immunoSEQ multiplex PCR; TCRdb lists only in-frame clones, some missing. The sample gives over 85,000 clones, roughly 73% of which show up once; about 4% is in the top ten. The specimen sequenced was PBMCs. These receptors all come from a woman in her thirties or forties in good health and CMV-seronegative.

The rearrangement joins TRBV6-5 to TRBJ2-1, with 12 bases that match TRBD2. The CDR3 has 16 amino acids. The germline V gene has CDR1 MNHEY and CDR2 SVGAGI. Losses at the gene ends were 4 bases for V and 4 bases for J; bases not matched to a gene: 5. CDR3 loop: CASSFRLAGVYNEQFF. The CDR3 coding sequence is TGTGCCAGCAGTTTTCGACTAGCGGGGGTATACAATGAGCAGTTCTTC.

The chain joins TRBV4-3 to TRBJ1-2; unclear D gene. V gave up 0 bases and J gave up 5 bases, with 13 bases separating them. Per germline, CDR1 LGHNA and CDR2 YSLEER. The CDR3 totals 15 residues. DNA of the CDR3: TGCGCCAGCAGCCAAGATCGGGAGACGGTTTATGGCTACACCTTC. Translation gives CASSQDRETVYGYTF.

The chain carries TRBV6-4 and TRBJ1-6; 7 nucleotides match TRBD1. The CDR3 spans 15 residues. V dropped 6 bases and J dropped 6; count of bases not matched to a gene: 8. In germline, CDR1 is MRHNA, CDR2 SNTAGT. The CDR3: CASRNGQEPNSPLHF. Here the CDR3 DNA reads TGTGCCAGCAGAAACGGACAGGAACCTAATTCACCCCTCCACTTT.

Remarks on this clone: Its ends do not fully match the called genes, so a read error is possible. CDR3 nucleotide sequence: TGTGCCAGCAGCTTCAACAATAATTCACCCCTCAACTTT. It yields the protein CASSFNNNSPLNF. This rearrangement joins TRBV7-2 to TRBJ1-6; D remains unclear. The germline gives CDR1 SGHTA, CDR2 FQGNSA. The length of the CDR3 is 13 residues.

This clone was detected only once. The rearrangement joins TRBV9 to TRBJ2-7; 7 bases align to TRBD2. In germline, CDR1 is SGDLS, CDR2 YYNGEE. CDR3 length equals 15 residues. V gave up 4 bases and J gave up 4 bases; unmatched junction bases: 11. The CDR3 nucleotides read TGTGCCAGCAGCTTAGAGGGCGGGAGAGTATACGAGCAGTACTTC. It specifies CASSLEGGRVYEQYF. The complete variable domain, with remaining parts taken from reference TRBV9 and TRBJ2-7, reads DSGVTQTPKHLITATGQRVTLRCSPRSGDLSVYWYQQSLDQGLQFLIQYYNGEERAKGNILERFSAQQFPDLHSELNLSSLELGDSALYFCASSLEGGRVYEQYFGPGTRLTVT.

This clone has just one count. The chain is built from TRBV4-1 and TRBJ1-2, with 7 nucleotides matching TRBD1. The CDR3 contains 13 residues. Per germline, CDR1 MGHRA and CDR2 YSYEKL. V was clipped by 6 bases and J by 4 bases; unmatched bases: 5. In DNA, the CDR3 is TGCGCCAGCAGACCGACAGGGAGCTATGGCTACACCTTC. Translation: CASRPTGSYGYTF.

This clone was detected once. DNA for the CDR3: TGTGCCAGCAGTTACGGACAGGGGACTAACTATGGCTACACCTTC. This translates into CASSYGQGTNYGYTF. The rearrangement joins TRBV6-5 to TRBJ1-2, with TRBD1 matching over 9 bases. This CDR3 has 15 residues. The germline CDR1 and CDR2 sequences are MNHEY and SVGAGI. The J segment lost 0 bases and the V segment lost 2 bases, leaving 1 base of the junction unmatched.

The CDR3 is CAISGFGGRAFF. The DNA for the CDR3 is TGTGCCATCAGTGGTTTCGGGGGGAGGGCTTTCTTT. This chain joins TRBV10-3 and TRBJ1-1; TRBD1 is a possible D gene (5 bases). This CDR3 comprises 12 residues. Trimming removed 4 bases from V and 11 bases from J, with 14 bases in between. Germline assignment: CDR1 ENHRY and CDR2 SYGVKD.

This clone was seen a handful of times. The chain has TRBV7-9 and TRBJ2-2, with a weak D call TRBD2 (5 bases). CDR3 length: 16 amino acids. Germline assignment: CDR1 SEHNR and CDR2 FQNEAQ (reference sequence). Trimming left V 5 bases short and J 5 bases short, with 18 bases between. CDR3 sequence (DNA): TGTGCCAGCAGCCCAAGGACTCTTCTAGGGACCGGGGAGCTGTTTTTT. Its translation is CASSPRTLLGTGELFF.